This T cell receptor beta chain was identified during a study of blood T cell repertoires in COVID-19. This CDR3 spans 14 amino acids. With 4 bases removed from V and 6 bases from J, the gap between germline ends came to 13 bases. Germline-derived CDR1 and CDR2 are SNHLY and FYNNEI. Assay: immunoSEQ multiplex PCR; the TCRdb copy retains only in-frame clones and omits some. The repertoire holds a few hundred thousand clones, with around 89% as singletons. This chain links TRBV2 with TRBJ1-5; D is perhaps TRBD1 (6 bases). Sequences were obtained from PBMCs or T cells enriched from blood (not recorded which). This clonotype originated in a man aged 30 to 45 who had been exposed to COVID-19. CDR3 sequence: CASSGLQGTQPQHF. The CDR3 region has the DNA TGTGCCAGCAGTGGGCTACAGGGAACTCAGCCCCAGCATTTT.